The clone carrying this TCR beta chain was recorded a few times. Its antigen is unknown. This entry is derived from a study of cytotoxic CD8 clonotypes in ibrutinib-treated CLL. Overall study results and limits: Exceeding age-matched healthy donors, baseline clonality also tracked the counts of circulating CD8+ T cells.

Assay: immunoSEQ multiplex PCR; the TCRdb copy retains only in-frame clones and omits some. The profile shows 15,000 to 20,000 clones, around two thirds of them singletons. Germline lookup yields CDR1 SGHVS and CDR2 FQNEAQ. This CDR3 comprises 17 residues. The trim removed 5 bases at V and 4 bases at J, leaving 8 bases unmatched. This sequence joins TRBV7-8 and TRBJ2-2; TRBD1 matches 12 bases. The clonotype comes from a human donor with chronic lymphocytic leukemia. Material: PBMCs, obtained after 12 months of ibrutinib treatment. The CDR3 nucleotides are TGTGCCAGCAGCGTTTGGGACAGGGGGCGCATCACCGGGGAGCTGTTTTTT. Translated: CASSVWDRGRITGELFF.